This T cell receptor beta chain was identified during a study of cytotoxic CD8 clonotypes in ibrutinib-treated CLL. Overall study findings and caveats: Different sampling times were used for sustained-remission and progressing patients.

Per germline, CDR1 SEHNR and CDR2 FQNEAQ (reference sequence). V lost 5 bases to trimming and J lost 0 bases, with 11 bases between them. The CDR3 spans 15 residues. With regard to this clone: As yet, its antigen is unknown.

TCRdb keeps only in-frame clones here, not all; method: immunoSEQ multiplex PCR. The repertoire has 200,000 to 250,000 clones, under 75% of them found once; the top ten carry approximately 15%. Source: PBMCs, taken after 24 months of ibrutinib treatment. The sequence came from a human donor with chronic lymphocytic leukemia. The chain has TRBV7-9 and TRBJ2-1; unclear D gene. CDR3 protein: CASSPGPRSYNEQFF. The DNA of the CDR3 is TGTGCCAGCAGCCCTGGACCCCGCTCCTACAATGAGCAGTTCTTC. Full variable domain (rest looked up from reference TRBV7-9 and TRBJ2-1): DTGVSQNPRHKITKRGQNVTFRCDPISEHNRLYWYRQTLGQGPEFLTYFQNEAQLEKSRLLSDRFSAERPKGSFSTLEIQRTEQGDSAMYLCASSPGPRSYNEQFFGPGTRLTVL.